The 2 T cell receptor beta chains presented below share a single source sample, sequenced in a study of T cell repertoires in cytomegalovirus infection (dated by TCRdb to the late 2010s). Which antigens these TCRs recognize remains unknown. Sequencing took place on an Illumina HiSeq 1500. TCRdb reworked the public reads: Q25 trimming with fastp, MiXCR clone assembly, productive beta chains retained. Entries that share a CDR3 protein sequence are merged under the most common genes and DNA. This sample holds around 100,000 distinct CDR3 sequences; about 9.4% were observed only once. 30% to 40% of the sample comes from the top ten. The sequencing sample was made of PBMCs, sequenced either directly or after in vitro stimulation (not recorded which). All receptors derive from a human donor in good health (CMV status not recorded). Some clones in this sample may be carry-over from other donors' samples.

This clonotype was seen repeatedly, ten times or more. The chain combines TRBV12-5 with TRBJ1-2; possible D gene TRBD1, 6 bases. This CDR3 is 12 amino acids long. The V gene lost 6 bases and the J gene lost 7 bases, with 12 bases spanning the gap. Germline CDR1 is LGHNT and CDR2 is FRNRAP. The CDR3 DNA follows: TGTGCTAGTGGCTCAACAGGGATTGGCTACACCTTC. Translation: CASGSTGIGYTF.

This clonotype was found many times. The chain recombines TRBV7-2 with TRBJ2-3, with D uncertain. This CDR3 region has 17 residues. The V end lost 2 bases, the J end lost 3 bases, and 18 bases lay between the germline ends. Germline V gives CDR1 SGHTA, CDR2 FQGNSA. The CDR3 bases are TGTGCCAGCAGCTTACTAATAGTCCCCTTCGTGACAGATACGCAGTATTTT. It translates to CASSLLIVPFVTDTQYF.